These 5 T cell receptor beta chains came from one sample sequenced in a study of blood T cell repertoires in COVID-19. Measured with immunoSEQ multiplex PCR; TCRdb has only the in-frame clones, and not every one. Of 250,000 to 350,000 clones listed, around 87% were seen once; the top ten hold 6.5% to 9.5%. What was sequenced was peripheral blood. The receptors shown here come from a woman in her forties or fifties who had recovered from COVID-19.

The genes are TRBV19 and TRBJ1-4; D ambiguous. The germline V gene has CDR1 LNHDA and CDR2 SQIVND (reference sequence). Trimming cost V 0 bases and J 7 bases, with 9 bases left between them. The CDR3 has 14 amino acids. CDR3 DNA: TGTGCCAGTAGTATAGATGGAGCAGCTGAAAAACTGTTTTTT. The encoded protein is CASSIDGAAEKLFF.

This chain uses TRBV6-2 or TRBV6-3 with TRBJ2-7; possible D gene TRBD1, 5 bases. Trimming left V 6 bases short and J 1 base short, with 10 bases between. CDR3 length: 13 residues. Germline CDR1 and CDR2: MNHEY and SVGEGT. CDR3 amino acids: CASSLWTSYEQYF. The CDR3 DNA is TGTGCCAGCAGCCTCTGGACATCCTACGAGCAGTACTTC.

The CDR3 here is CASSLYSRVHEQYF. In nucleotides, the CDR3 is TGTGCCAGCAGTTTATATTCGCGGGTCCACGAGCAGTACTTC. V and J are TRBV28 and TRBJ2-7; possibly TRBD2 for D (5 bases). This CDR3 has 14 residues. Germline assignment: CDR1 MDHEN and CDR2 SYDVKM. V lost 1 base and J 5 bases, leaving 12 bases between the germline ends.

DNA for the CDR3: TGCGCCAGCAGCTTGGAGGGGGCCCCTGACTATGGCTACACCTTC. It specifies CASSLEGAPDYGYTF. The rearrangement links TRBV5-1 to TRBJ1-2, with 7 bases that match TRBD1. This CDR3 region has 15 residues. Losses at the gene ends were 0 bases for V and 3 bases for J; bases not matched to a gene: 5. Looked up from germline, CDR1 is SGHRS and CDR2 is YFSETQ.

The chain joins TRBV5-1 to TRBJ2-3; D perhaps matches TRBD1 (5 bases). Germline assignment: CDR1 SGHRS and CDR2 YFSETQ. Trimming removed 4 bases from V and 6 bases from J, with 12 bases in between. The CDR3 length is 13 residues. The CDR3 coding sequence is TGCGCCAGCAGCGGCCTAGGGGCGGATACGCAGTATTTT. Its translation is CASSGLGADTQYF.